A single sample is the source of the 22 T cell receptor beta chains below, sequenced in a study of blood T cell repertoires in COVID-19 (dated by TCRdb to 2020 to 2021). The library was obtained by the immunoSEQ multiplex PCR assay. TCRdb took over this immuneACCESS table, retaining in-frame rearrangements with V and J assigned. Such tables are incomplete; in checked studies, under half of the missing clones stem from an unresolved V gene, and the remainder is unexplained. The sample table holds some 74,000 clones, of which 80% to 95% were seen once. The ten largest clones add up to just over 2.5% of the sample. Sequences were obtained from peripheral blood. The source of these receptors is a man in his forties or fifties with COVID-19, enrolled during active disease.

The V and J genes are TRBV7-2 and TRBJ1-4, with 7 bases identical to TRBD1. There are 13 residues in the CDR3. The germline gives CDR1 SGHTA, CDR2 FQGNSA. The J segment lost 7 bases and the V segment lost 5 bases, leaving 4 bases of the junction unmatched. The CDR3 spells CASSTRTGEKLFF. The CDR3 DNA follows: TGTGCCAGCAGCACCCGGACAGGTGAAAAACTGTTTTTT.

The V and J genes are TRBV6-5 and TRBJ1-3, with D possibly TRBD1 on 5 matching bases. Trimming took off 8 bases at V and 2 bases at J, with 7 bases between the two ends. CDR1 and CDR2 from the germline V gene are MNHEY and SVGAGI. This CDR3 has 12 amino acids. The CDR3 reads CASGGAGNTIYF. The CDR3 nucleotides are TGTGCCAGCGGGGGGGCTGGAAACACCATATATTTT.

The chain joins TRBV7-9 to TRBJ1-4; 7 bases line up with TRBD1. Germline V gene data show CDR1 as SEHNR and CDR2 as FQNEAQ (reference sequence). This CDR3 has 15 residues. The V and J ends lost 6 bases and 7 bases, in that order; junction bases with no gene match: 11. DNA for the CDR3: TGTGCCAGCAGTTACCCCAGAGGGGGCGGTGAAAAACTGTTTTTT. Translating gives CASSYPRGGGEKLFF.

The rearrangement joins TRBV21-1 to TRBJ2-7; the DNA was not compared with TRBD1, the D call given in the table. TRBV21-1 is a known pseudogene. The CDR3 has 14 amino acids. The CDR3 nucleotides read TGTGCCAGCAGCACAAAAAGTCAGTCCTACGAGCAGTACGTC. Protein: CASSTKSQSYEQYV.

The chain recombines TRBV7-9 with TRBJ1-2; D unclear. Germline lookup yields CDR1 SEHNR and CDR2 FQNEAQ (reference sequence). The V gene lost 3 bases and the J gene lost 8 bases, with 10 bases spanning the gap. This CDR3 region has 12 residues. The CDR3 DNA sequence: TGTGCCAGCAGCTTCGTCGGGTCAGGCTACACCTTC. Translation gives CASSFVGSGYTF.

V usage is TRBV6-5 and J usage is TRBJ2-3; D gene uncertain. The CDR3 length is 12 residues. V lost 2 bases, J lost 5 bases, and 5 bases lay in between. The germline V gene encodes CDR1 MNHEY and CDR2 SVGAGI. The CDR3 region is CASSYPKDTQYF. The CDR3, as DNA: TGTGCCAGCAGTTACCCTAAAGATACGCAGTATTTT.

The gene calls are TRBV19 and TRBJ2-3; 7 nucleotides align to TRBD1. The CDR3 is 15 residues long. The junction had 10 bases not matched to a gene; V was cut back by 6 bases and J by 4 bases. The germline V gene encodes CDR1 LNHDA and CDR2 SQIVND (reference sequence). CDR3 protein: CASRTTGEGADTQYF. The CDR3 DNA sequence: TGTGCCAGTAGAACTACAGGGGAAGGAGCAGATACGCAGTATTTT.

The chain employs TRBV7-8 and TRBJ2-7; TRBD1 aligns across 8 bases. CDR1 and CDR2 from the germline V gene are SGHVS and FQNEAQ. Unmatched junction bases numbered 5, after V lost 6 bases and J lost 4 bases. The CDR3 length is 13 residues. The CDR3 nucleotides are TGTGCCAGCAGTAAAGACAGGGGTTACGAGCAGTACGTC. This translates into CASSKDRGYEQYV.

The J gene is TRBJ1-1, the V gene TRBV28; D possibly corresponds to TRBD1 (5 bases). The germline V gene encodes CDR1 MDHEN and CDR2 SYDVKM. This CDR3 comprises 16 residues. Trimming removed 2 bases at V and 5 bases at J, with 18 bases between. The CDR3 spells CASSLSQGDMWTEAFF. The CDR3, as DNA: TGTGCCAGCAGTTTAAGTCAGGGTGATATGTGGACTGAAGCTTTCTTT.

As DNA, the CDR3 is TGTGCCAGCAGCTACAAGACTAGCGGGACCCACAATGAGCAGTTCTTC. Translating gives CASSYKTSGTHNEQFF. The genes are TRBV9 and TRBJ2-1; 11 bases map to TRBD2. CDR1 is SGDLS and CDR2 is YYNGEE in the germline V gene. The length of the CDR3 is 16 residues. V lost 4 bases, J lost 5 bases, and 8 bases stayed unmatched.

The chain is built from TRBV5-1 and TRBJ1-3, with D possibly being TRBD1 (6 bases). This CDR3 has 17 amino acids. The V gene's germline CDR1 is SGHRS and CDR2 YFSETQ. The V gene lost 0 bases and the J gene lost 4 bases, with 17 bases spanning the gap. This CDR3 is CASSLASTTGLGNTIYF. The CDR3 region has the DNA TGCGCCAGCAGCTTGGCCTCCACTACAGGGCTCGGAAACACCATATATTTT.

The chain is built from TRBV6-5 and TRBJ1-4; 7 bases are a match to TRBD1. The CDR3 length is 14 residues. With V trimmed by 7 bases and J by 4 bases, 6 bases remained unmatched. CDR1 and CDR2 from the germline V gene are MNHEY and SVGAGI. This CDR3 is CASNLGTVNEKLFF. The CDR3 nucleotides are TGTGCCAGCAACCTCGGGACAGTTAATGAAAAACTGTTTTTT.

V and J are TRBV28 and TRBJ2-3; tentatively, D is TRBD2 (5 bases). This CDR3 contains 15 residues. Germline values: CDR1 MDHEN, CDR2 SYDVKM. The V and J ends lost 2 bases and 2 bases respectively, with 11 bases between them. CDR3 bases: TGTGCCAGCAGTTTACTAGGAGGTCCCACAGATACGCAGTATTTT. It codes for CASSLLGGPTDTQYF.

V and J are TRBV25-1 and TRBJ1-3; no firm D call. Germline V CDR1 and CDR2: MGHDK, SYGVNS. This CDR3 region has 12 residues. Deletions cut 6 bases from V and 2 bases from J, with 5 bases between. DNA for the CDR3: TGTGCCAGCAGCCGAGCTGGAAACACCATATATTTT. Translation gives CASSRAGNTIYF.

The chain employs TRBV18 and TRBJ2-3; weak D call: TRBD2 (5 bases). Germline loops: CDR1 KGHSH, CDR2 LQKENI. V was cut by 4 bases and J by 0 bases, with 14 bases left in between. The CDR3 extends over 16 amino acids. The CDR3 is CASSLAADPSTDTQYF. In DNA form, the CDR3 reads TGTGCCAGCTCACTCGCAGCGGACCCCAGCACAGATACGCAGTATTTT.

The chain links TRBV28 to TRBJ1-5; the match to TRBD1 covers 7 bases. V shed 7 bases and J 6 bases; nucleotides not matched to a gene: 6. Germline loops: CDR1 MDHEN, CDR2 SYDVKM. CDR3 length: 13 amino acids. The DNA for the CDR3 is TGTGCCAGCACAAGGGGGCGTCCTCAGCCCCAGCATTTT. Translating it yields CASTRGRPQPQHF.

The chain is built from TRBV10-3 and TRBJ1-1, with 9 bases lining up with TRBD1. The CDR3 has 13 residues. The V and J ends lost 10 bases and 5 bases, in that order; junction bases with no gene match: 8. Germline V gives CDR1 ENHRY, CDR2 SYGVKD. The CDR3 nucleotides read TGTGCCAGCACAGGGGGCGCGGGGACTGAAGCTTTCTTT. It is translated as CASTGGAGTEAFF.

The rearrangement joins TRBV19 to TRBJ2-5, with TRBD2 matching 15 bases. V shed 5 bases, J shed 5 bases, and the junction held 9 bases outside the gene matches. Germline-derived CDR1 and CDR2 are LNHDA and SQIVND (reference sequence). The length of the CDR3 is 17 residues. CDR3 sequence reads: CASSARGLAGGRETQYF. In nucleotides, the CDR3 is TGTGCCAGTAGTGCCCGCGGACTAGCGGGAGGGCGGGAGACCCAGTACTTC.

The gene calls are TRBV10-3 and TRBJ2-7; 8 positions match TRBD1. The CDR3 spans 14 residues. The germline V gene has CDR1 ENHRY and CDR2 SYGVKD. Trimming took 5 bases from V and 2 from J; bases not matched to a gene: 5. The CDR3 is CAISSTGAPYEQYF. The DNA for the CDR3 is TGTGCCATCAGTTCGACAGGGGCCCCCTACGAGCAGTACTTC.

V and J are TRBV10-3 and TRBJ2-6, with a weak D call TRBD1 (5 bases). The CDR3 is 17 residues long. Germline CDR1 ENHRY, CDR2 SYGVKD. The germline V and J ends were trimmed by 1 base and 4 bases, with 14 bases remaining between them. CDR3 nucleotide sequence: TGTGCCATCAGTGAGTATTTTAGACAGAACGGGGCCAACGTCCTGACTTTC. As protein: CAISEYFRQNGANVLTF.

V usage is TRBV7-8 and J usage is TRBJ2-7; maybe TRBD1 (5 bases). The CDR3 contains 14 residues. Trimming cost V 3 bases and J 4 bases, with 13 bases left between them. The germline V gene has CDR1 SGHVS and CDR2 FQNEAQ. The CDR3, as DNA: TGTGCCAGCAGCTTTCTTATTCAGGGTTACGAGCAGTACTTC. This codes for CASSFLIQGYEQYF.

The CDR3 region is CASSGQGANTGELFF. DNA for the CDR3: TGTGCCAGCAGCGGACAGGGGGCGAACACCGGGGAGCTGTTTTTT. This chain links TRBV7-2 with TRBJ2-2; TRBD1 matches 10 bases. Germline V gene sequence: CDR1 SGHTA, CDR2 FQGNSA. V dropped 5 bases and J dropped 0; count of bases not matched to a gene: 0. The CDR3 is 15 residues long.